This is a list of T cell receptor beta chains from one sample in a study of T cell repertoires in cytomegalovirus infection. MiXCR, run by TCRdb on the reads, gives a single entry per CDR3 protein. The sample holds some 600,000 distinct CDR3 sequences, less than 25% seen once. The sequencing sample was made of CD8+ T cells from PBMCs. The receptor set was obtained from a human donor in good health (CMV status not recorded). Some clones in this sample may be carry-over from other donors' samples. Both conserved end residues are part of each CDR3. Each record gives: V gene, clone size, D gene, J gene, CDR3 length, CDR3 DNA, CDR3 protein. A D gene is named only where the DNA matches it firmly. Only part of the rows carry a size: once, few, many, or a class if the clone is expanded.

v_gene: TRBV14; abundance: few; d_gene: .; j_gene: TRBJ2-2; len: 18; CDR3nt: TGTGCCAGCAGCCAAGCCTGGACAGCCGCCGCGAACACCGGGGAGCTGTTTTTT; CDR3aa: CASSQAWTAAANTGELFF
v_gene: TRBV29-1; abundance: .; d_gene: .; j_gene: TRBJ2-2; len: 13; CDR3nt: TGCAGCGTTATAAGCGCGAACACCGGGGAGCTGTTTTTT; CDR3aa: CSVISANTGELFF
v_gene: TRBV12-3/TRBV12-4; abundance: many; d_gene: TRBD2; j_gene: TRBJ2-2; len: 15; CDR3nt: TGTGCCAGCAGTAGAGGACTAGCTCTCACCGGGGAGCTGTTTTTT; CDR3aa: CASSRGLALTGELFF
v_gene: TRBV7-8; abundance: .; d_gene: TRBD1; j_gene: TRBJ2-1; len: 16; CDR3nt: TGTGCCAGCAGCCGGACAGGGCCCGGATCCTACAATGAGCAGTTCTTC; CDR3aa: CASSRTGPGSYNEQFF
v_gene: TRBV7-9; abundance: .; d_gene: .; j_gene: TRBJ1-1; len: 12; CDR3nt: TGTGCCAGCAGCTTTTCGGGAGGTGAAGCTTTCTTT; CDR3aa: CASSFSGGEAFF
v_gene: TRBV7-2; abundance: many; d_gene: .; j_gene: TRBJ2-7; len: 16; CDR3nt: TGTGCCAGCAGCTTAGCCCACGAACCATCTCCCTACGAGCAGTACTTC; CDR3aa: CASSLAHEPSPYEQYF
v_gene: TRBV25-1; abundance: .; d_gene: TRBD1; j_gene: TRBJ1-1; len: 17; CDR3nt: TGTGCCAGCAGTGAATATTTCCTGGGACAGGAGGGCACTGAAGCTTTCTTT; CDR3aa: CASSEYFLGQEGTEAFF
v_gene: TRBV2; abundance: .; d_gene: TRBD1; j_gene: TRBJ2-7; len: 15; CDR3nt: TGTGCCAACAGACCTTTGAGGACAGGGGTCGTCGAGCAGTACTTC; CDR3aa: CANRPLRTGVVEQYF
v_gene: TRBV7-2; abundance: many; d_gene: .; j_gene: TRBJ2-7; len: 15; CDR3nt: TGTGCCAGCAGCTTAGCGAGGGAAGATTTCTACGAGCAGTACTTC; CDR3aa: CASSLAREDFYEQYF
v_gene: TRBV20-1; abundance: .; d_gene: TRBD2; j_gene: TRBJ2-7; len: 16; CDR3nt: TGCAGTGCTACAGTTCTAGCGGGGGGGCCACCCTACGAGCAGTACTTC; CDR3aa: CSATVLAGGPPYEQYF
v_gene: TRBV6-1; abundance: many; d_gene: .; j_gene: TRBJ2-3; len: 13; CDR3nt: TGTGCCAGCAGTTTTGGGGACGCAGATACGCAGTATTTT; CDR3aa: CASSFGDADTQYF
v_gene: TRBV10-1; abundance: .; d_gene: TRBD1; j_gene: TRBJ1-2; len: 15; CDR3nt: TGCGCCAGCAGTGAAGGCAGGGGGCTAGGAGATGGCTACACCTTC; CDR3aa: CASSEGRGLGDGYTF
v_gene: TRBV7-6; abundance: many; d_gene: TRBD2; j_gene: TRBJ2-1; len: 17; CDR3nt: TGTGCCAGCAGCTCGGGGACTAGCGGGGGGATATTCAATGAGCAGTTCTTC; CDR3aa: CASSSGTSGGIFNEQFF
v_gene: TRBV29-1; abundance: few; d_gene: .; j_gene: TRBJ2-3; len: 13; CDR3nt: TGCAGCGTGACAGGACATAGCACAGATACGCAGTATTTT; CDR3aa: CSVTGHSTDTQYF
v_gene: TRBV6-2/TRBV6-3; abundance: few; d_gene: .; j_gene: TRBJ1-1; len: 14; CDR3nt: TGTGCCAGCAGTCCCGTCTACGGGAACACTGAAGCTTTCTTT; CDR3aa: CASSPVYGNTEAFF
v_gene: TRBV7-9; abundance: many; d_gene: .; j_gene: TRBJ2-1; len: 15; CDR3nt: TGTGCCAGCAGCTTAGGACAGTTAATCTACAATGAGCAGTTCTTC; CDR3aa: CASSLGQLIYNEQFF
v_gene: TRBV10-3; abundance: .; d_gene: TRBD1; j_gene: TRBJ1-1; len: 14; CDR3nt: TGTGCCACCTGGACAGGATACATGAACACTGAAGCTTTCTTT; CDR3aa: CATWTGYMNTEAFF
v_gene: TRBV27; abundance: few; d_gene: .; j_gene: TRBJ2-3; len: 16; CDR3nt: TGTGCCAGCAGCCCGGGAAGTAGCGGATACACAGATACGCAGTATTTT; CDR3aa: CASSPGSSGYTDTQYF
v_gene: TRBV29-1; abundance: few; d_gene: TRBD1; j_gene: TRBJ1-2; len: 12; CDR3nt: TGCAGCGTTACAGGGGGAGACTATGGCTACACCTTC; CDR3aa: CSVTGGDYGYTF
v_gene: TRBV7-8; abundance: many; d_gene: .; j_gene: TRBJ2-7; len: 17; CDR3nt: TGTGCCAGCAGCTTAAGTCCATCGGGGAAGAGCTCCTACGAGCAGTACTTC; CDR3aa: CASSLSPSGKSSYEQYF
v_gene: TRBV6-5; abundance: few; d_gene: .; j_gene: TRBJ1-2; len: 13; CDR3nt: TGTGCCAGCAGGCCTACATACGTTGATGGCTACACCTTC; CDR3aa: CASRPTYVDGYTF
v_gene: TRBV25-1; abundance: many; d_gene: .; j_gene: TRBJ2-1; len: 13; CDR3nt: TGTGCCAGCAGTACGGGCAAGTACAATGAGCAGTTCTTC; CDR3aa: CASSTGKYNEQFF
v_gene: TRBV29-1; abundance: few; d_gene: TRBD1; j_gene: TRBJ2-2; len: 16; CDR3nt: TGCAGCGTTGAAGGACGGGGACAGGGGCAAACCGGGGAGCTGTTTTTT; CDR3aa: CSVEGRGQGQTGELFF
v_gene: TRBV5-6; abundance: many; d_gene: .; j_gene: TRBJ2-5; len: 13; CDR3nt: TGTGCCAGCAGCTTGGCTGAATTTGGGACCCAGTACTTC; CDR3aa: CASSLAEFGTQYF
v_gene: TRBV7-2; abundance: many; d_gene: .; j_gene: TRBJ1-2; len: 15; CDR3nt: TGTGCCAGCAGCTTAGTATTAGGGGCCTTGGATGGCTACACCTTC; CDR3aa: CASSLVLGALDGYTF
v_gene: TRBV27; abundance: .; d_gene: TRBD1; j_gene: TRBJ2-1; len: 14; CDR3nt: TGTGCCAGCAGGCCGGGACAGGGGAACCATGAGCAGTTCTTC; CDR3aa: CASRPGQGNHEQFF
v_gene: TRBV19; abundance: few; d_gene: .; j_gene: TRBJ2-7; len: 14; CDR3nt: TGTGCCAGTAGTATAAGTCCGGATACCTACGAGCAGTACTTC; CDR3aa: CASSISPDTYEQYF
v_gene: TRBV27; abundance: .; d_gene: .; j_gene: TRBJ2-3; len: 14; CDR3nt: TGTGCCAGCAGTCCAGGACTTCGAACAGATACGCAGTATTTT; CDR3aa: CASSPGLRTDTQYF
v_gene: TRBV7-6; abundance: many; d_gene: .; j_gene: TRBJ1-1; len: 14; CDR3nt: TGTGCCAGCTCCCCATTCGCGGTGAACACTGAAGCTTTCTTT; CDR3aa: CASSPFAVNTEAFF
v_gene: TRBV6-1; abundance: .; d_gene: TRBD2; j_gene: TRBJ2-1; len: 18; CDR3nt: TGTGCCAGCAGTCCGCCTGGGGGGGGTTTAAGCTCCTACAATGAGCAGTTCTTC; CDR3aa: CASSPPGGGLSSYNEQFF
v_gene: TRBV6-2/TRBV6-3; abundance: few; d_gene: .; j_gene: TRBJ2-3; len: 15; CDR3nt: TGTGCCAGCAGTTACGCTGATCAGCGGACAGATACGCAGTATTTT; CDR3aa: CASSYADQRTDTQYF
v_gene: TRBV7-2; abundance: many; d_gene: TRBD2; j_gene: TRBJ2-6; len: 18; CDR3nt: TGTGCCAGCAGCTCTTTTGCGGGGGGTTCGGCTGGGGCCAACGTCCTGACTTTC; CDR3aa: CASSSFAGGSAGANVLTF
v_gene: TRBV5-4; abundance: many; d_gene: .; j_gene: TRBJ2-7; len: 14; CDR3nt: TGTGCCAGCGGGCCCGGTGAGCGTCCCTACGAGCAGTACTTC; CDR3aa: CASGPGERPYEQYF
v_gene: TRBV7-6; abundance: many; d_gene: TRBD2; j_gene: TRBJ2-7; len: 18; CDR3nt: TGTGCCAGCAGCCTCGGGACTAGCGGGGGGCCCGGTCTTTACGAGCAGTACTTC; CDR3aa: CASSLGTSGGPGLYEQYF
v_gene: TRBV25-1; abundance: few; d_gene: .; j_gene: TRBJ2-5; len: 13; CDR3nt: TGTGCCACCTCATCGATCCTCCAAGAGACCCAGTACTTC; CDR3aa: CATSSILQETQYF
v_gene: TRBV4-1; abundance: .; d_gene: TRBD1; j_gene: TRBJ1-5; len: 15; CDR3nt: TGCGCCAGCAGCCAGGCCGGGACAGGGGATCAGCCCCAGCATTTT; CDR3aa: CASSQAGTGDQPQHF
v_gene: TRBV7-6; abundance: many; d_gene: TRBD2; j_gene: TRBJ2-1; len: 17; CDR3nt: TGTGCCAGCAGCTTAGCGAGAGCGGGGGGGCCGTACAATGAGCAGTTCTTC; CDR3aa: CASSLARAGGPYNEQFF
v_gene: TRBV29-1; abundance: .; d_gene: .; j_gene: TRBJ1-2; len: 17; CDR3nt: TGCAGCGTTGAAGGGGGGGTACCGGGACATTTTAACTATGGCTACACCTTC; CDR3aa: CSVEGGVPGHFNYGYTF
v_gene: TRBV7-9; abundance: many; d_gene: .; j_gene: TRBJ2-7; len: 12; CDR3nt: TGTGCCAGCAGCTTATCATACGGCGAGCAGTACTTC; CDR3aa: CASSLSYGEQYF
v_gene: TRBV5-8; abundance: .; d_gene: .; j_gene: TRBJ2-1; len: 16; CDR3nt: TGTGCCAGCAGCTTTGACAAGGGGGTGACCTACAATGAGCAGTTCTTC; CDR3aa: CASSFDKGVTYNEQFF
v_gene: TRBV7-2; abundance: many; d_gene: .; j_gene: TRBJ1-4; len: 15; CDR3nt: TGTGCCAGCAGCTTAGGGCCGGGGGCGAGAGAAAAACTGTTTTTT; CDR3aa: CASSLGPGAREKLFF
v_gene: TRBV28; abundance: few; d_gene: .; j_gene: TRBJ1-6; len: 11; CDR3nt: TGTGCCAGCAGTGTCGGACCGCCCCTCCACTTT; CDR3aa: CASSVGPPLHF
v_gene: TRBV7-9; abundance: .; d_gene: .; j_gene: TRBJ2-3; len: 16; CDR3nt: TGTGCCAACAGCTCCCGCGAACCCATAGGCCCAGATACGCAGTATTTT; CDR3aa: CANSSREPIGPDTQYF
v_gene: TRBV25-1; abundance: many; d_gene: .; j_gene: TRBJ1-1; len: 14; CDR3nt: TGTGCCAGCAGTGAATACGCGGGGAGCACTGAAGCTTTCTTT; CDR3aa: CASSEYAGSTEAFF
v_gene: TRBV28; abundance: .; d_gene: .; j_gene: TRBJ1-4; len: 15; CDR3nt: TGTGCCAGCAGTTTAATCGACAGCTTAGGAGAAAAACTGTTTTTT; CDR3aa: CASSLIDSLGEKLFF
v_gene: TRBV2; abundance: few; d_gene: .; j_gene: TRBJ2-1; len: 15; CDR3nt: TGTGCCAGCAGTGCCTTGGAGGGGGCCTACAATGAGCAGTTCTTC; CDR3aa: CASSALEGAYNEQFF
v_gene: TRBV5-1; abundance: .; d_gene: .; j_gene: TRBJ1-1; len: 15; CDR3nt: TGCGCCAGCAGCTTGGGCACAGACTCGAACACTGAAGCTTTCTTT; CDR3aa: CASSLGTDSNTEAFF
v_gene: TRBV2; abundance: many; d_gene: TRBD2; j_gene: TRBJ2-3; len: 14; CDR3nt: TGTGCCAGCAGCTTCCGGGAGGCAATAGATACGCAGTATTTT; CDR3aa: CASSFREAIDTQYF
v_gene: TRBV6-1; abundance: few; d_gene: .; j_gene: TRBJ1-5; len: 15; CDR3nt: TGTGCCAGCACCCAGACAGATTGGAACAATCAGCCCCAGCATTTT; CDR3aa: CASTQTDWNNQPQHF
v_gene: TRBV5-4; abundance: .; d_gene: TRBD1; j_gene: TRBJ2-7; len: 15; CDR3nt: TGTGCCAGCAGAACCGGGACAGGGCCTTTCTACGAGCAGTACTTC; CDR3aa: CASRTGTGPFYEQYF
v_gene: TRBV20-1; abundance: .; d_gene: .; j_gene: TRBJ2-2; len: 18; CDR3nt: TGCAGTGCTAGAGATTCCCGGGGCCAGGAAGCGAACACCGGGGAGCTGTTTTTT; CDR3aa: CSARDSRGQEANTGELFF
v_gene: TRBV7-6; abundance: many; d_gene: TRBD2; j_gene: TRBJ2-3; len: 15; CDR3nt: TGTGCCAGCAGCTTAGAACCCGGGGGGACAGATACGCAGTATTTT; CDR3aa: CASSLEPGGTDTQYF
v_gene: TRBV7-3; abundance: .; d_gene: .; j_gene: TRBJ1-5; len: 15; CDR3nt: TGTGCCAGCAGCCCCACAGGGACCGGCGGTCAGCCCCAGCATTTT; CDR3aa: CASSPTGTGGQPQHF
v_gene: TRBV25-1; abundance: many; d_gene: .; j_gene: TRBJ1-6; len: 11; CDR3nt: TGTGCCAGCAGTGAGGGTTCACCCCTCCACTTT; CDR3aa: CASSEGSPLHF